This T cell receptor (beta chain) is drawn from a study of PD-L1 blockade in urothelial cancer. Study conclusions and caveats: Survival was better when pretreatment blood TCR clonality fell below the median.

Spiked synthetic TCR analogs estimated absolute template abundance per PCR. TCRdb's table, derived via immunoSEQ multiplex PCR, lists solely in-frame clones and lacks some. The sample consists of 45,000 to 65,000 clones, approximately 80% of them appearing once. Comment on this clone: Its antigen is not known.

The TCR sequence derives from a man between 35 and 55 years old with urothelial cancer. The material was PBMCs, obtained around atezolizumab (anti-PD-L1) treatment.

As DNA, the CDR3 is TGTGCCAGCAGCCGGACAGGGACCAATCAGCCCCAGCATTTT. Protein sequence: CASSRTGTNQPQHF. The chain uses TRBV6-6 and TRBJ1-5, with 8 bases lining up with TRBD1. CDR1 MNHNY and CDR2 SVGAGI come from the germline V gene (reference sequence). Trimming took 6 bases from V and 3 from J; bases not matched to a gene: 4. This CDR3 comprises 14 residues.